This T cell receptor beta chain was captured by sequencing in a study of blood T cell repertoires in COVID-19. Background on the study: Spain, Italy and the United States supplied samples that represented acute and convalescent COVID-19. T cells, B-cell-depleted T cells, or PBMCs provided the cDNA or gDNA that served as material.

Original data processing: Researchers report that nucleated cell counts were estimated from reference gene primer amplification. Profiled with immunoSEQ multiplex PCR; TCRdb holds only in-frame clones, not every one. The V and J calls and clone size are taken from that table; D and trimming were inferred from the DNA. The sample lists approximately 170,000 clones, roughly 85% occurring once. CDR1 MNHEY and CDR2 SVGEGT come from the germline V gene. V lost 5 bases to trimming and J lost 8 bases, with 13 bases between them. The CDR3 loop spans 13 amino acids. Participant reports of clinical history set cohort assignment.

The chain joins TRBV6-2 or TRBV6-3 to TRBJ1-3; no firm D call. The sequencing sample was made of PBMCs or T cells enriched from blood (not recorded which). The TCR originated in a woman under 30 who had recovered from COVID-19. The CDR3, as DNA: TGTGCCAGCAGTATCGGGGAAGGAGACACCATATATTTT. Protein: CASSIGEGDTIYF.